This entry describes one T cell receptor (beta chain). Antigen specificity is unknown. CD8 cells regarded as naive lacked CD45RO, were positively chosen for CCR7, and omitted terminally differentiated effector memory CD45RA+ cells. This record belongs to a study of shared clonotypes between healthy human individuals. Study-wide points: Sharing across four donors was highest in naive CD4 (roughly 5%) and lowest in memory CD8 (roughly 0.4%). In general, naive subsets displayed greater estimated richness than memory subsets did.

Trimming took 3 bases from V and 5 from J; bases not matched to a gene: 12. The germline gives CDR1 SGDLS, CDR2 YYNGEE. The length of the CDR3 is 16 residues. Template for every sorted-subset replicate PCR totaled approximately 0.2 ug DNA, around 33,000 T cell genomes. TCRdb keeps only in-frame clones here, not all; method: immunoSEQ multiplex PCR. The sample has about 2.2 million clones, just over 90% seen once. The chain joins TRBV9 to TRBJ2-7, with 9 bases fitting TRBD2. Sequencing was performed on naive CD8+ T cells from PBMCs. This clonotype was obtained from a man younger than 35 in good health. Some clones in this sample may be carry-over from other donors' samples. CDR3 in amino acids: CASSAAPGLAGHEQYF. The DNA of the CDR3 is TGTGCCAGCAGCGCGGCCCCGGGACTAGCAGGTCACGAGCAGTACTTC.